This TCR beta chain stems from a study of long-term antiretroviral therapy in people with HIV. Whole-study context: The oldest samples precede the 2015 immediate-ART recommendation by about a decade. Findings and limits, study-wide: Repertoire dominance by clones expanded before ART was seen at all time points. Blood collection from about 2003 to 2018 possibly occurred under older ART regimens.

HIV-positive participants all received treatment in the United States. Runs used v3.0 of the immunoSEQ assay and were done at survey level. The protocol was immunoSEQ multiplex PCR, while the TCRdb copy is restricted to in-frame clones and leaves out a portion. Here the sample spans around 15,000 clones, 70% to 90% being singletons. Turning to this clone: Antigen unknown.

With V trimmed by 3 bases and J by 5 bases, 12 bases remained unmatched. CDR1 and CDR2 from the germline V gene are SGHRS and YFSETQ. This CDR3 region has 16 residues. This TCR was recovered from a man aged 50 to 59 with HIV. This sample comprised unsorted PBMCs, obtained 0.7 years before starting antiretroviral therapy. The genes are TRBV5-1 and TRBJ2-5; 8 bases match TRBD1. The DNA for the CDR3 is TGCGCCAGCAGCTGGGATGGGACAGGCGAGGGGGAGACCCAGTACTTC. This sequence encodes CASSWDGTGEGETQYF.